Presented here are 2 T cell receptor beta chains from one specimen sequenced in a study of cytomegalovirus exposure and HLA in healthy donors (dated by TCRdb to about 2017). Library preparation used the immunoSEQ multiplex PCR assay. The multiplex PCR relied on a mix of 60 forward primers for TCR Vbeta segments and 13 reverse primers for TCR Jbeta segments. This is the immuneACCESS table as TCRdb keeps it, with only in-frame sequences that have V and J called. A part of the clones is gone; compared with another copy, unresolved V genes explain less than half, and the rest is unexplained. This sample gives about 150,000 clones in total; approximately 80% of them show up just once. The biggest ten clones account for 10% to 15% of the sample. The sequenced material came from PBMCs. These TCRs come from a man in his forties in good health and CMV-seropositive.

This rearrangement joins TRBV6-1 to TRBJ2-1; D perhaps matches TRBD2 (5 bases). The V gene lost 7 bases and the J gene lost 5 bases, with 12 bases spanning the gap. CDR1 is MNHNS and CDR2 is SASEGT in the germline V gene. This CDR3 has 13 amino acids. The CDR3 DNA reads TGTGCCAGCACCGGACTGTTCAACAATGAGCAGTTCTTC. It is translated as CASTGLFNNEQFF.

This chain joins TRBV29-1 and TRBJ2-3; TRBD1 aligns across 9 bases. The CDR3 is 14 residues long. CDR1 is SQVTM, CDR2 ANQGSEA, per germline. With 2 bases clipped from V and 4 bases from J, the junction kept 4 bases outside the gene matches. This CDR3 reads CSVEPGQGPDTQYF. The CDR3 region has the DNA TGCAGCGTTGAACCGGGACAGGGTCCAGATACGCAGTATTTT.